The source of this TCR beta chain is a study of blood T cell repertoires in COVID-19. The CDR3 loop spans 14 amino acids. Germline values: CDR1 SQVTM, CDR2 ANQGSEA. Deletions cut 4 bases from V and 5 bases from J, with 17 bases between. This clone was counted only a few times. TCRdb's copy holds only in-frame clones and misses some; the assay was immunoSEQ multiplex PCR. The sample contains over 200,000 clones, roughly 90% of which appear only once. The chain is built from TRBV29-1 and TRBJ1-1; D gene unclear. Sequencing was carried out using PBMCs or T cells enriched from blood (not recorded which). The clonotype comes from a woman aged 45 to 65 in a cohort exposed to, infected with or recovered from COVID-19 (not recorded which). The CDR3 is CSVVTGVTGTEAFF. The CDR3 DNA reads TGCAGCGTTGTCACTGGGGTAACGGGGACTGAAGCTTTCTTT.